This T cell receptor beta chain was documented in a study of blood T cells in healthy people across ages. A word on this clonotype: No antigen is known for it.

With 2 bases removed from V and 12 bases from J, the gap between germline ends came to 12 bases. Germline V CDR1 and CDR2: MNHEY, SVGEGT. The CDR3 has 12 amino acids. PCR was performed a second time for 7 to 11 cycles using a sample-barcoded 5' primer and a J-beta primer mix. Every cDNA molecule carried a tag from a template-switch adaptor bearing 12 random nucleotides. TCRdb used MiXCR to reprocess the 5' RACE reads, holding one entry per CDR3 protein. The sample shows fewer than 700,000 distinct CDR3 sequences, roughly two fifths of them seen only once. General study findings and limits: Significant beta diversity loss was already apparent by age roughly 43, declining roughly linearly.

Input material: blood. This clonotype originated in a man older than 75 in good health. The chain uses TRBV6-2 or TRBV6-3 and TRBJ2-3; D not certain. The CDR3 coding sequence is TGTGCCAGCAGTTACGGTCGGACGGTTCAGTATTTT. It translates to CASSYGRTVQYF.